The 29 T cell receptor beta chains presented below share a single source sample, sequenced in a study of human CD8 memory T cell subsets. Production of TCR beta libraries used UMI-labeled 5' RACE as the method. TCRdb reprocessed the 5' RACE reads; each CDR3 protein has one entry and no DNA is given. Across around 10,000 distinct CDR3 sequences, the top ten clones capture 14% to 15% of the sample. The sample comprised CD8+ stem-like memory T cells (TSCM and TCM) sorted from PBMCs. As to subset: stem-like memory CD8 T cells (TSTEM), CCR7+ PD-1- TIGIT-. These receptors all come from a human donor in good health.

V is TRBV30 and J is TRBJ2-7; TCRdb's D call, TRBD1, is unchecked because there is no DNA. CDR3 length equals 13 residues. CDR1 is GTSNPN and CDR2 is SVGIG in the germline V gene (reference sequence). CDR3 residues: CAWSVPYWYEQYF.

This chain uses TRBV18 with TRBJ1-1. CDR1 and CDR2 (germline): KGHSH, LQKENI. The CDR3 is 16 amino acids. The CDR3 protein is CASYPSRPSSYTEAFF.

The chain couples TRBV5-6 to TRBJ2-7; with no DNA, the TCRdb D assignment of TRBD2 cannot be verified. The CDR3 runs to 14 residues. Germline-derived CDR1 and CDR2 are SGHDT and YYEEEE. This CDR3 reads CASSSAGESYEQYF.

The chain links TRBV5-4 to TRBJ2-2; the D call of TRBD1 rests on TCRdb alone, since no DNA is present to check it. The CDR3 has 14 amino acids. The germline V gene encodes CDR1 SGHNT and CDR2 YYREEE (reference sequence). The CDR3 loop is CASSPGVDTGELFF. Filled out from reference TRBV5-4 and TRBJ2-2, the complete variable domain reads ETGVTQSPTHLIKTRGQQVTLRCSSQSGHNTVSWYQQALGQGPQFIFQYYREEENGRGNFPPRFSGLQFPNYSSELNVNALELDDSALYLCASSPGVDTGELFFGEGSRLTVL.

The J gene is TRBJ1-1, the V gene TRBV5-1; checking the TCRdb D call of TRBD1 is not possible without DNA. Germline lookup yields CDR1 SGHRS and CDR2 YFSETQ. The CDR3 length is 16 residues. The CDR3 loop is CASSPRGQLTNTEAFF.

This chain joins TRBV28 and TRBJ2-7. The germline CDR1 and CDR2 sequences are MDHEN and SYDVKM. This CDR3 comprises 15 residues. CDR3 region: CASSPRRAGVHEQYF. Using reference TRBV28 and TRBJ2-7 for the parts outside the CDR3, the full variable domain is DVKVTQSSRYLVKRTGEKVFLECVQDMDHENMFWYRQDPGLGLRLIYFSYDVKMKEKGDIPEGYSVSREKKERFSLILESASTNQTSMYLCASSPRRAGVHEQYFGPGTRLTVT.

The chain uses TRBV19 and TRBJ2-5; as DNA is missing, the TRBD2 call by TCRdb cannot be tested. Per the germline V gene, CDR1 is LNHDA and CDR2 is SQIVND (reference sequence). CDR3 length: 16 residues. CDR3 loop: CASSPQGLAWEETQYF.

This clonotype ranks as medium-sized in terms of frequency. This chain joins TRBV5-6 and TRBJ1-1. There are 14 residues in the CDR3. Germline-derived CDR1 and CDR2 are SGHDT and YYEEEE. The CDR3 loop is CASSRLGLETEAFF.

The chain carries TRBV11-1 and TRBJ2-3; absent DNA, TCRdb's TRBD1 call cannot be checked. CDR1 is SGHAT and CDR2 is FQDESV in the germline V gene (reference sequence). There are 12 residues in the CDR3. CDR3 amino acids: CASSPPGDTQYF.

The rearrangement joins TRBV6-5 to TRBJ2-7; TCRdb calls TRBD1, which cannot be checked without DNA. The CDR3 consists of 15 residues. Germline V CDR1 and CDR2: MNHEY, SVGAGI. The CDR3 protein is CASSYSWQGASEQYF.

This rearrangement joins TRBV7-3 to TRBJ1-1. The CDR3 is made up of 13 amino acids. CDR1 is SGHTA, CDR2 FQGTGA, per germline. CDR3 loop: CASSLWGSTEAFF.

The CDR3 region is CASSSTEDYEQYF. The V gene is TRBV5-1, the J gene TRBJ2-7; TCRdb outputs TRBD1, but without DNA this stays unchecked. The CDR3 has 13 residues. Germline V gene sequence: CDR1 SGHRS, CDR2 YFSETQ.

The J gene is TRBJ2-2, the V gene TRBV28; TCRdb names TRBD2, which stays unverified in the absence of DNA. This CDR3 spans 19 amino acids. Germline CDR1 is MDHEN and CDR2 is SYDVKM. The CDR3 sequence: CASSPPRDQGRVYTGELFF.

The chain's CDR3 is CASSYRSSFYEQYF. V gene TRBV7-9 combines with J gene TRBJ2-7; TCRdb gives TRBD1 as the D gene, but with no DNA this cannot be confirmed. This CDR3 region has 14 residues. In germline, CDR1 is SEHNR, CDR2 FQNEAQ (reference sequence).

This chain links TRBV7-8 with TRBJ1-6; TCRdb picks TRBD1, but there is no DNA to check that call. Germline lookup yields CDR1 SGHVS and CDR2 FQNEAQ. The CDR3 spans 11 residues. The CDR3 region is CASSPGSPLHF.

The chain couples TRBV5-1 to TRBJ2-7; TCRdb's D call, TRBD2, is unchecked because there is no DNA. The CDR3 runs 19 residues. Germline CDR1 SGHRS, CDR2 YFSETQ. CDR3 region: CASSLAWGLAGYRQIEQYF.

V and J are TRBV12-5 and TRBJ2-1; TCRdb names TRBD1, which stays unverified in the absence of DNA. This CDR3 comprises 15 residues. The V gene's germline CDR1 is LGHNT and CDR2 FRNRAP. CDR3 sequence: CASGGGAPHYNEQFF. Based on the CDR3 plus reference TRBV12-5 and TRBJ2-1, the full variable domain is DARVTQTPRHKVTEMGQEVTMRCQPILGHNTVFWYRQTMMQGLELLAYFRNRAPLDDSGMPKDRFSAEMPDATLATLKIQPSEPRDSAVYFCASGGGAPHYNEQFFGPGTRLTVL.

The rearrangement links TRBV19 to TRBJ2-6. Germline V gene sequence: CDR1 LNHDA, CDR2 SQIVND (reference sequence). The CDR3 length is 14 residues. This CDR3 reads CASSPIPGANVLTF.

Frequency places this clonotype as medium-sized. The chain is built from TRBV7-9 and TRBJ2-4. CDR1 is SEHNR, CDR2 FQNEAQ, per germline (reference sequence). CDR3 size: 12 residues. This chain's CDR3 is CASSLGHNIQYF.

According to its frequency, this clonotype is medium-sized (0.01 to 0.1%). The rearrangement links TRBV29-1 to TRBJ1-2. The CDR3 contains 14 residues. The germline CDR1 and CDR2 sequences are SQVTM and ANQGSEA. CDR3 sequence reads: CSVFSGSPKDGYTF.

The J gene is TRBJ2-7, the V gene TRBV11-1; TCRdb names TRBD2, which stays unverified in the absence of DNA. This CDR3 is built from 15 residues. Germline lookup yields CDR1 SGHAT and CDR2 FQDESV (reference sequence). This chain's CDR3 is CASSPRGAGVREQYF.

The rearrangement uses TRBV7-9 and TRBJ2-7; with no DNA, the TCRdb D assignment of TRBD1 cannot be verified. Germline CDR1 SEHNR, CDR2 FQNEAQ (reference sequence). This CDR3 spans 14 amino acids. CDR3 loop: CASSFGDRTYEQYF.

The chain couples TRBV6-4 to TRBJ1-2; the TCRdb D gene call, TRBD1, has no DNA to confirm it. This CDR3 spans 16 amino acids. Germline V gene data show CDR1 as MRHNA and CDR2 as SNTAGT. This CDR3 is CASARIGGSSEDGYTF.

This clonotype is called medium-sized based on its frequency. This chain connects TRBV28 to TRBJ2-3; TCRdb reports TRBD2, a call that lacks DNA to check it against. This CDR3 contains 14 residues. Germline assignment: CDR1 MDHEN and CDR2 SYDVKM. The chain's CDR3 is CASSPRESSDTQYF.

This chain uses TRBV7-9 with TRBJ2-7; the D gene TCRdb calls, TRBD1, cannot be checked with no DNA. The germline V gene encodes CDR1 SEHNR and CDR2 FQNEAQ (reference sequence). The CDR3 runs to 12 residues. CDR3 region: CASSLGVGQQYF.

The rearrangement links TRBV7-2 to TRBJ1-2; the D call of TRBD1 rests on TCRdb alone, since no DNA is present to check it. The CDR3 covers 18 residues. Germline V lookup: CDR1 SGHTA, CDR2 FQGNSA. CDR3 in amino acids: CASSQNAGTAQSEDGYTF. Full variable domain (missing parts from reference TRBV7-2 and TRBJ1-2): GAGVSQSPSNKVTEKGKDVELRCDPISGHTALYWYRQSLGQGLEFLIYFQGNSAPDKSGLPSDRFSAERTGGSVSTLTIQRTQQEDSAVYLCASSQNAGTAQSEDGYTFGSGTRLTVV.

The CDR3 sequence: CASSFSVTGRGADTQYF. The J gene is TRBJ2-3, the V gene TRBV5-4; there is no DNA to check the TCRdb D call of TRBD2. CDR1 is SGHNT, CDR2 YYREEE, per germline (reference sequence). CDR3 length equals 17 residues.

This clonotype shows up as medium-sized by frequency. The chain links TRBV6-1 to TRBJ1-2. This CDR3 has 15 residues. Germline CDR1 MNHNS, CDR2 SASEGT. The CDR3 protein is CASRFKTFDNYGYTF.

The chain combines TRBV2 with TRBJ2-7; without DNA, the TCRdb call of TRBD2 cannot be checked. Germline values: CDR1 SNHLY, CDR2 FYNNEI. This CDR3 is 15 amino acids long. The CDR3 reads CASTGGVDSWSEQYF.